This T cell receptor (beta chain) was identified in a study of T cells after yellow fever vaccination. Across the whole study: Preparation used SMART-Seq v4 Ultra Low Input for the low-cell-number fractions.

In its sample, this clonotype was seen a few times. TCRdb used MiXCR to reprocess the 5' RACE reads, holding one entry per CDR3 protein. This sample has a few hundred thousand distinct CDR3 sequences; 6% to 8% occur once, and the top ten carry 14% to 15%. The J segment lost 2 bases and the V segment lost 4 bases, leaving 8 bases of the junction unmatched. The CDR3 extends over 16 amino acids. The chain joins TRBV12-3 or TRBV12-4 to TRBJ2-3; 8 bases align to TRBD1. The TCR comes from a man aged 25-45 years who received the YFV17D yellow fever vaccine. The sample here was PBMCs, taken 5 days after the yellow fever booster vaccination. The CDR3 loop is CASSSQGVALTDTQYF. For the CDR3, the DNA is TGTGCCAGCAGTTCACAGGGGGTAGCCCTCACAGATACGCAGTATTTT.